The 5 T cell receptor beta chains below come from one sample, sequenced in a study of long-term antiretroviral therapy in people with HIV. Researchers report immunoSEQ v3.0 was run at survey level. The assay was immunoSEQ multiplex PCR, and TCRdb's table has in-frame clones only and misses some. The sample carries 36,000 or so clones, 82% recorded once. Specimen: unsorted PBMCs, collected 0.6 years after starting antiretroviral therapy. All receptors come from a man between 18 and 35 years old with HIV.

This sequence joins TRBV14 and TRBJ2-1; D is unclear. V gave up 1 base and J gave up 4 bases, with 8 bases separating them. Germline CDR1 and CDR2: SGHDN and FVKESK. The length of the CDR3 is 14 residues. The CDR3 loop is CASSQGYYYNEQFF. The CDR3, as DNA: TGTGCCAGCAGCCAAGGTTACTATTACAATGAGCAGTTCTTC.

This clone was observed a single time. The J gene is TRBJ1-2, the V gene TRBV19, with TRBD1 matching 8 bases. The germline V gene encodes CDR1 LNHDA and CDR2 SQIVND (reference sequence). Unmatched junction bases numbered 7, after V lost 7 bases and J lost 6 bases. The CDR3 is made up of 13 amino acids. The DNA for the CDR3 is TGTGCCAGTACCCCGACAGGGGCAAATGGCTACACCTTC. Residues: CASTPTGANGYTF.

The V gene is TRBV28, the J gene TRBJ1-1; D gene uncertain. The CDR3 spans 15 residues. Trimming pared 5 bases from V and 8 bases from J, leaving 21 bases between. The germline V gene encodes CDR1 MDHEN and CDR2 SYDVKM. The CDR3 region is CASSTPGSGKREAFF. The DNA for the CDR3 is TGTGCCAGCAGTACACCCGGGTCGGGGAAGAGGGAAGCTTTCTTT.

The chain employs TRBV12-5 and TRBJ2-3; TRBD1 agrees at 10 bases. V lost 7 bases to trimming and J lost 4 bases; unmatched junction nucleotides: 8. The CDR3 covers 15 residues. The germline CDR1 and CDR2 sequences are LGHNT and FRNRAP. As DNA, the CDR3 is TGTGCTAGTGCCTTACTCGGACAGGGGGCAGATACGCAGTATTTT. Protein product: CASALLGQGADTQYF.

The CDR3 loop is CASSPGKETQYF. The CDR3 DNA sequence: TGTGCCAGCTCTCCCGGGAAAGAGACCCAGTACTTC. This chain joins TRBV18 and TRBJ2-5; tentative D call: TRBD2 (5 bases). Trimming removed 6 bases at V and 3 bases at J, with 8 bases between. Germline CDR1 and CDR2: KGHSH and LQKENI. This CDR3 is 12 amino acids long.